The next 19 T cell receptor beta chains were all read from a single sample in a study of beta chain features in type 1 diabetes. The whole isolated RNA underwent reverse transcription, so sequencing captured expressed TCRB transcripts. Repertoires were generated with immunoSEQ multiplex PCR, while TCRdb's copy carries only in-frame clones and drops some. The sample has approximately 400,000 clones, about 14% seen once. Sequenced sample: naive CD4+ T cells from blood. The source of these receptors is a young woman in good health.

There are a few counts of this clone. The rearrangement uses TRBV5-4 and TRBJ1-4, with D maybe TRBD1 (5 bases). Germline V lookup: CDR1 SGHNT, CDR2 YYREEE (reference sequence). The CDR3 runs 14 residues. Trimming took off 1 base at V and 8 bases at J, with 12 bases between the two ends. CDR3 loop: CASSLSGLGEKLFF. The CDR3 DNA reads TGTGCCAGCAGCTTGTCAGGGCTAGGGGAAAAACTGTTTTTT.

The chain couples TRBV28 to TRBJ2-5; D perhaps matches TRBD1 (5 bases). Trimming took 6 bases from V and 4 from J, leaving 12 bases between them. The germline V gene encodes CDR1 MDHEN and CDR2 SYDVKM. The CDR3 consists of 13 residues. CDR3 residues: CASSKGQGETQYF. The CDR3, as DNA: TGTGCCAGCAGCAAGGGGCAAGGAGAGACCCAGTACTTC.

The chain employs TRBV29-1 and TRBJ2-5; 8 positions agree with TRBD1. Germline assignment: CDR1 SQVTM and CDR2 ANQGSEA. V gave up 6 bases and J gave up 5 bases; unmatched junction bases: 8. The CDR3 is 13 residues long. The CDR3, as DNA: TGCAGCGTCGACAGGGGAGAGTGGGAGACCCAGTACTTC. Its translation: CSVDRGEWETQYF.

The V and J genes are TRBV9 and TRBJ1-1; D is unclear. Germline loops: CDR1 SGDLS, CDR2 YYNGEE. The CDR3 spans 13 residues. The V end was cut by 5 bases, the J end by 3 bases, with 11 bases between. CDR3 bases: TGTGCCAGCAGTCCTGACACCCACACTGAAGCTTTCTTT. Protein product: CASSPDTHTEAFF.

This clone occurred a few times. The chain is built from TRBV9 and TRBJ1-1; 9 bases are shared with TRBD1. Germline V gene data show CDR1 as SGDLS and CDR2 as YYNGEE. The CDR3 extends over 13 amino acids. The V segment lost 0 bases and the J segment 11 bases; nucleotides outside the gene matches: 5. The CDR3 sequence: CASSVGGQGVAFF. DNA of the CDR3: TGTGCCAGCAGCGTAGGGGGACAGGGCGTCGCTTTCTTT.

The chain links TRBV7-9 to TRBJ2-1, with a possible D match to TRBD1 (6 bases). Trimming removed 5 bases from V and 4 bases from J, with 12 bases in between. The germline V gene encodes CDR1 SEHNR and CDR2 FQNEAQ (reference sequence). This CDR3 is built from 14 residues. The CDR3 loop reads CASSPGTKYNEQFF. In DNA form, the CDR3 reads TGTGCCAGCAGCCCTGGGACAAAATACAATGAGCAGTTCTTC.

This chain joins TRBV19 and TRBJ1-1, with TRBD1 as a possible D gene (6 bases). The V gene's germline CDR1 is LNHDA and CDR2 SQIVND (reference sequence). V was trimmed by 5 bases and J by 5 bases, leaving 9 bases between them. The CDR3 totals 12 residues. CDR3 sequence: CASSFTGTEAFF. For the CDR3, the DNA is TGTGCCAGTAGTTTTACAGGGACTGAAGCTTTCTTT.

This clone has just a few counts. This chain joins TRBV29-1 and TRBJ2-1; D is undetermined. Germline values: CDR1 SQVTM, CDR2 ANQGSEA. This CDR3 is built from 14 residues. V was clipped by 7 bases and J by 0 bases, with 13 bases between them. CDR3 DNA: TGCAGCGCCAAATTTACGGGCTCCTACAATGAGCAGTTCTTC. Protein: CSAKFTGSYNEQFF.

The V gene is TRBV30, the J gene TRBJ2-1; the match to TRBD2 covers 10 bases. The CDR3 length is 14 residues. Trimming at V came to 0 bases and at J to 9 bases, leaving 5 bases not matched to a gene. Germline values: CDR1 GTSNPN, CDR2 SVGIG (reference sequence). The DNA for the CDR3 is TGTGCCTGGAGTGTACTAGCGGGATATGGTGAGCAGTTCTTC. Residues: CAWSVLAGYGEQFF.

This clone was counted between two and nine times. The chain is built from TRBV5-4 and TRBJ2-5; 11 nucleotides match TRBD2. The CDR3 length is 16 residues. Germline V lookup: CDR1 SGHNT, CDR2 YYREEE (reference sequence). V trimming: 0 bases; J trimming: 4 bases; junction bases outside the gene matches: 5. The CDR3 DNA reads TGTGCCAGCAGCTTGGCAAAGACTAGCGGGACAGAGACCCAGTACTTC. Translation: CASSLAKTSGTETQYF.

This clone was observed a handful of times. The sample contains more than one DNA sequence encoding this CDR3. V gene TRBV6-5 combines with J gene TRBJ1-5; D perhaps matches TRBD1 (5 bases). This CDR3 spans 13 amino acids. Trimming removed 2 bases from V and 7 bases from J, with 9 bases in between. CDR1 MNHEY and CDR2 SVGAGI come from the germline V gene. The CDR3 region is CASSYRGDQPQHF. CDR3 nucleotide sequence: TGTGCCAGCAGTTACCGGGGGGACCAGCCCCAGCATTTT.

The J gene is TRBJ2-1, the V gene TRBV4-3, with a weak D call TRBD2 (7 bases). The V end lost 1 base, the J end lost 4 bases, and 17 bases lay between the germline ends. The CDR3 contains 17 residues. The germline gives CDR1 LGHNA, CDR2 YSLEER. The CDR3 here is CASSQGQGGDPYNEQFF. The CDR3 nucleotides read TGCGCCAGCAGCCAAGGGCAAGGGGGGGACCCGTACAATGAGCAGTTCTTC.

The genes are TRBV30 and TRBJ1-2; D is possibly TRBD1 (5 bases). CDR3 length equals 13 residues. V gave up 7 bases and J gave up 7 bases, with 19 bases separating them. Germline CDR1 is GTSNPN and CDR2 is SVGIG (reference sequence). The CDR3 sequence: CASRGRVMSGYTF. DNA of the CDR3: TGTGCCTCAAGGGGCAGGGTTATGAGTGGCTACACCTTC.

CDR3 in DNA: TGCAGCGCCCGGACAGGCCTCAGCTCCTACAATGAGCAGTTCTTC. Translated: CSARTGLSSYNEQFF. This sequence joins TRBV29-1 and TRBJ2-1, with TRBD1 matching over 7 bases. Trimming cost V 7 bases and J 0 bases; bases outside gene matches: 9. Germline V gene data show CDR1 as SQVTM and CDR2 as ANQGSEA. CDR3 length equals 15 residues.

This clone was picked up a small number of times. The V gene is TRBV6-1, the J gene TRBJ2-2; D may be TRBD2 (6 bases). The CDR3 is made up of 16 amino acids. Germline lookup yields CDR1 MNHNS and CDR2 SASEGT. V was trimmed by 4 bases and J by 6 bases, leaving 18 bases between them. CDR3 amino acids: CASSVAPTSSAGELFF. In DNA, the CDR3 is TGTGCCAGCAGTGTTGCCCCTACTTCTAGCGCCGGGGAGCTGTTTTTT.

V and J are TRBV4-2 and TRBJ2-3, with D tentatively TRBD2 (6 bases). Looked up from germline, CDR1 is LGHNA and CDR2 is YNFKEQ. V gave up 4 bases and J gave up 1 base, with 21 bases separating them. The CDR3 runs to 18 residues. The CDR3 protein is CASSPQKSLAFGTDTQYF. CDR3 nucleotide sequence: TGTGCCAGCAGCCCGCAAAAGTCACTAGCCTTCGGCACAGATACGCAGTATTTT.

The J gene is TRBJ2-1, the V gene TRBV11-2, with 11 bases that match TRBD2. There are 17 residues in the CDR3. The germline V gene has CDR1 SGHAT and CDR2 FQNNGV. V dropped 4 bases and J dropped 0; count of bases not matched to a gene: 5. Here the CDR3 DNA reads TGTGCCAGCAGCTCCGGGACTAGCGGAGGCTCCTACAATGAGCAGTTCTTC. Its protein is CASSSGTSGGSYNEQFF.

V usage is TRBV2 and J usage is TRBJ2-2, with 7 positions matching TRBD2. CDR1 is SNHLY, CDR2 FYNNEI, per germline. This CDR3 is 14 amino acids long. V gave up 4 bases and J gave up 4 bases; unmatched junction bases: 3. The CDR3 protein is CASSGGTTTGELFF. CDR3 bases: TGTGCCAGCAGTGGCGGGACTACCACCGGGGAGCTGTTTTTT.

This clone turned up a few times. The chain joins TRBV28 to TRBJ1-5; 9 bases agree with TRBD1. CDR1 is MDHEN and CDR2 is SYDVKM in the germline V gene. Unmatched junction bases numbered 8, after V lost 5 bases and J lost 6 bases. There are 15 residues in the CDR3. In DNA form, the CDR3 reads TGTGCCAGCAGTCACTCCGGGACAGGGACTCAGCCCCAGCATTTT. The encoded protein is CASSHSGTGTQPQHF.